The 3 T cell receptor beta chains given below trace back to one sample, sequenced in a study of HIV-infected patients and healthy controls. cDNA was made from about 510 ng RNA using alpha and beta constant primers. Each of the alpha and beta chains got its own library through chain-specific third strand synthesis with indices. TCRdb passed the 5' RACE reads through MiXCR, listing each CDR3 protein once. The repertoire includes more than 10,000 distinct CDR3 sequences, approximately 11% of them detected once, and about 6% sits in the top ten. No cell fractionation was done, so the repertoire covers all unsorted peripheral blood T cells. The specimen sequenced was blood. Source of these receptors: an adult in good health.

This clonotype was counted many times. This chain joins TRBV6-2 or TRBV6-3 and TRBJ1-5; 7 bases are shared with TRBD1. The CDR3 runs to 15 residues. With V trimmed by 6 bases and J by 6 bases, 11 bases remained unmatched. Germline V lookup: CDR1 MNHEY, CDR2 SVGEGT. DNA for the CDR3: TGTGCCAGCAGCTCGGGACAGATACGAGCTCAGCCCCAGCATTTT. Its protein product is CASSSGQIRAQPQHF.

By share, this clonotype counts as medium-sized (0.01 to 0.1%). The gene calls are TRBV19 and TRBJ1-6; D uncertain. This CDR3 region has 13 residues. In germline, CDR1 is LNHDA, CDR2 SQIVND (reference sequence). The V end lost 10 bases, the J end lost 4 bases, and 11 bases lay between the germline ends. CDR3 sequence: CATRDVYNSPLHF. CDR3 DNA sequence: TGTGCCACTAGAGACGTATATAATTCACCCCTCCACTTT.

J is TRBJ2-1 and V is TRBV7-9; D may be TRBD2 (6 bases). The CDR3 is 14 residues long. V lost 5 bases and J lost 10, with 18 bases in between. The germline CDR1 and CDR2 sequences are SEHNR and FQNEAQ (reference sequence). CDR3 region: CASSPGGRVKEQFF. CDR3 nucleotide sequence: TGTGCCAGCAGCCCCGGGGGAAGGGTAAAAGAGCAGTTCTTC.